The 5 T cell receptor beta chains below come from one sample, sequenced in a study of spatial heterogeneity in lung cancer. Documented time point: sample taken at primary tumor resection. TCRdb fed the 5' RACE reads into MiXCR, producing one record per CDR3 protein. The data hold 30,000 to 45,000 distinct CDR3 sequences, with 6.5% to 8.5% observed a single time. Here the sequenced sample was PBMCs, taken at surgery. Source of these receptors: a male donor with early-stage non-small cell lung cancer.

J is TRBJ2-3 and V is TRBV11-1, with 11 bases fitting TRBD1. The J segment lost 4 bases and the V segment lost 4 bases, leaving 4 bases of the junction unmatched. The CDR3 runs to 15 residues. Germline V lookup: CDR1 SGHAT, CDR2 FQDESV (reference sequence). CDR3 DNA sequence: TGTGCCAGCAGCTATCGGACAGGGGGCCCAGATACGCAGTATTTT. Amino acids: CASSYRTGGPDTQYF.

This clonotype occurred many times. The chain is built from TRBV5-1 and TRBJ2-5; D uncertain. V was pared by 1 base and J by 2 bases, with 12 bases between. The CDR3 covers 15 residues. The germline V gene has CDR1 SGHRS and CDR2 YFSETQ. CDR3 protein: CASSLSGRRQETQYF. The CDR3 DNA sequence: TGCGCCAGCAGCTTGAGTGGACGCCGACAAGAGACCCAGTACTTC.

This clonotype has just a few counts. This chain joins TRBV24-1 and TRBJ2-2; a weak D match, TRBD2 (6 bases). The V end lost 5 bases, the J end lost 6 bases, and 12 bases lay between the germline ends. This CDR3 is 14 amino acids long. Germline CDR1 KGHDR, CDR2 SFDVKD. CDR3 loop: CATSGGRWSGELFF. For the CDR3, the DNA is TGTGCCACCAGTGGAGGGAGGTGGTCCGGGGAGCTGTTTTTT.

This clonotype was detected ten times or more. The rearrangement uses TRBV10-3 and TRBJ2-1, with 16 bases lining up with TRBD2. V was clipped by 6 bases and J by 8 bases; unmatched bases: 13. Per germline, CDR1 ENHRY and CDR2 SYGVKD. The CDR3 has 18 residues. The CDR3: CAISSGTSGGAGQDEQFF. In DNA, the CDR3 is TGTGCCATCAGCTCCGGGACTAGCGGGGGGGCCGGCCAGGATGAGCAGTTCTTC.

J is TRBJ1-2 and V is TRBV6-2 or TRBV6-3; D is ambiguous. The CDR3 has 15 amino acids. Germline CDR1 reads MNHEY; CDR2 reads SVGEGT. V lost 5 bases and J lost 0, with 13 bases in between. CDR3 sequence: CASSPGPGSNYGYTF. The CDR3 DNA is TGTGCCAGCAGTCCCGGTCCCGGCTCTAACTATGGCTACACCTTC.